This T cell receptor beta chain is drawn from a study of shared clonotypes between healthy human individuals. About the study: Donors, aged 18 to 49, were a couple of women and three men.

The CDR3 loop spans 10 amino acids. The study, taken as a whole, reports: Clonotypes which were not shared had lower generation probabilities than clonotypes that all four donors shared. Clonotype sharing among the donors was expected to vary with sequencing depth. Relative to memory subsets, naive subsets generally showed larger estimated richness.

The method was immunoSEQ multiplex PCR; TCRdb's version includes in-frame clones alone and lacks a portion of them. Here the sample spans about 2.3 million clones, 85% to 95% being singletons. In the case of this clone: Its target is unknown.

Sequenced sample: naive CD4+ T cells from PBMCs. Noted subset: CD45RA+ positively selected. This sequence originates from a man aged 18 to 29 in good health. Some clones in this sample may be carry-over from other donors' samples. The V gene is TRBV21-1, the J gene TRBJ2-7; no check of the table's D call, TRBD1, against the DNA was made. TRBV21-1 is shown as a pseudogene. CDR3: CASSPKRTDF. The CDR3 DNA follows: TGTGCCAGCAGCCCAAAGCGGACAGACTTC.